This passage covers 7 T cell receptor beta chains from one sample sequenced in a study of breast tumors, draining lymph nodes, adjacent tissues. Via MiXCR, TCRdb re-called the multiplex PCR reads, giving one row per CDR3 protein. The sample lists 17,000 or so distinct CDR3 sequences, less than 45% occurring once. Specimen: tumor-adjacent breast tissue. These receptors came from a female donor with breast cancer. Some clones in this sample may be carry-over from other donors' samples.

There are a few counts of this clonotype. The chain joins TRBV7-8 to TRBJ2-7; D not certain. Trimming removed 1 base from V and 4 bases from J, with 5 bases in between. Looked up from germline, CDR1 is SGHVS and CDR2 is FQNEAQ. The CDR3 runs to 12 residues. CDR3 protein: CASSLVWYEQYF. The CDR3 DNA is TGTGCCAGCAGCTTAGTATGGTACGAGCAGTACTTC.

In regard to this clonotype: This may be a read error: a much more frequent sequence differs by one nucleotide. The V gene is TRBV12-3 or TRBV12-4, the J gene TRBJ1-1; no definite D call. CDR3 length: 13 residues. The CDR3 nucleotides read TGTGCCGGCAGTCGGAAGGTGAACACTGAAGCTTTCTTT. Protein sequence: CAGSRKVNTEAFF.

This chain links TRBV20-1 with TRBJ1-2; a possible D gene is TRBD1 (6 bases). Trimming left V 3 bases short and J 2 bases short, with 16 bases between. Germline values: CDR1 DFQATT, CDR2 SNEGSKA (reference sequence). CDR3 length: 15 amino acids. The CDR3 nucleotides are TGCAGTGCTAGTCAAGGACAGCTAACCAACTATGGCTACACCTTC. Protein: CSASQGQLTNYGYTF.

The CDR3 loop is CASSQDSLSGWTDTQYF. The CDR3 nucleotides read TGTGCCAGCAGCCAAGATTCTCTTAGCGGGTGGACAGATACGCAGTATTTT. The rearrangement uses TRBV4-2 and TRBJ2-3; 7 nucleotides match TRBD2. This CDR3 is built from 17 residues. In germline, CDR1 is LGHNA, CDR2 YNFKEQ. The V and J ends lost 0 bases and 3 bases, in that order; junction bases with no gene match: 9.

In this sample, this clonotype turned up once. The chain links TRBV19 to TRBJ2-1; 8 bases are a match to TRBD2. Per the germline V gene, CDR1 is LNHDA and CDR2 is SQIVND (reference sequence). The trim removed 9 bases at V and 0 bases at J, leaving 7 bases unmatched. This CDR3 is 15 amino acids long. In nucleotides, the CDR3 is TGTGCCAGCAAACGGACTAGCAGCTCCTACAATGAGCAGTTCTTC. Translating gives CASKRTSSSYNEQFF.

This clonotype was recorded at least ten times. The V gene is TRBV14, the J gene TRBJ2-3; D is uncertain. Looked up from germline, CDR1 is SGHDN and CDR2 is FVKESK. V shed 0 bases and J shed 2 bases, with 15 bases lying between them. The CDR3 sequence is 17 residues long. The CDR3 loop is CASSQDPLLAFTDTQYF. CDR3 DNA: TGTGCCAGCAGCCAAGACCCCCTTTTGGCTTTCACAGATACGCAGTATTTT. Supplemented by reference TRBV14 and TRBJ2-3, the full variable domain reads EAGVTQFPSHSVIEKGQTVTLRCDPISGHDNLYWYRRVMGKEIKFLLHFVKESKQDESGMPNNRFLAERTGGTYSTLKVQPAELEDSGVYFCASSQDPLLAFTDTQYFGPGTRLTVL.

The rearrangement joins TRBV5-1 to TRBJ1-2; D gene ambiguous. Germline CDR1 is SGHRS and CDR2 is YFSETQ. The CDR3 has 16 amino acids. The ends were cut back, 0 bases at V and 0 bases at J, with 12 bases in the middle. CDR3 region: CASSLGITCANYGYTF. The CDR3, as DNA: TGCGCCAGCAGCTTGGGTATTACCTGTGCTAACTATGGCTACACCTTC.